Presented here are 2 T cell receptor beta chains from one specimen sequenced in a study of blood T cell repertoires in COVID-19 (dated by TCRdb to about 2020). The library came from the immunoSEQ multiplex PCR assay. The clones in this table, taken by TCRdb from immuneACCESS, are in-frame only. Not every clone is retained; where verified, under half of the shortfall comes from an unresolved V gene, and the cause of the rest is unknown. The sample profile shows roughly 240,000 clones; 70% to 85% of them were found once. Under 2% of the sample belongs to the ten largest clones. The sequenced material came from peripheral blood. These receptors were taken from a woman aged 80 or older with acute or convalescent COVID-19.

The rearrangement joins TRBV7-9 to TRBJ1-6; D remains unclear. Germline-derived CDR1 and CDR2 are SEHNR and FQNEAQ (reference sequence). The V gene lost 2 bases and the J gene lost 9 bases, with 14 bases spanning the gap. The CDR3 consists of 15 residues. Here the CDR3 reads CASSLTTGSVSPLHF. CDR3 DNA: TGTGCCAGCAGCTTAACGACGGGTAGTGTTTCACCCCTCCACTTT.

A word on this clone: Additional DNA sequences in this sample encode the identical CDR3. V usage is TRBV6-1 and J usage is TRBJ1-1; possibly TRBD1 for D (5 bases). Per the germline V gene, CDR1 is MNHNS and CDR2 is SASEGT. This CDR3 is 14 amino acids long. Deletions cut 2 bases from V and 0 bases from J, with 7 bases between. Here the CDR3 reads CASSEQGMNTEAFF. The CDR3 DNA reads TGTGCCAGCAGTGAACAGGGCATGAACACTGAAGCTTTCTTT.